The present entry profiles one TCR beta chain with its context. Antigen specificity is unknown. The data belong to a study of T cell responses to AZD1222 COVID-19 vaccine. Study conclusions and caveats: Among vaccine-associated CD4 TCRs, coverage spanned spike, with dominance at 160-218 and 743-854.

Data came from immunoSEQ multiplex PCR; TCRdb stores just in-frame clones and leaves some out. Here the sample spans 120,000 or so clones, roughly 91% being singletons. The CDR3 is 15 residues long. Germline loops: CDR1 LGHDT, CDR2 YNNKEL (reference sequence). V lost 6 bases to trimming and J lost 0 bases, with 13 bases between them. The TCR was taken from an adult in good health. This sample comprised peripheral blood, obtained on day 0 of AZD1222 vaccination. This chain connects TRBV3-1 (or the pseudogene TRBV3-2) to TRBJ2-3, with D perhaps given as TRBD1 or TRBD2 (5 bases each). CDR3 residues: CASRGRRSSTDTQYF. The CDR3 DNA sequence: TGTGCCAGCAGGGGACGGAGGAGCAGCACAGATACGCAGTATTTT.